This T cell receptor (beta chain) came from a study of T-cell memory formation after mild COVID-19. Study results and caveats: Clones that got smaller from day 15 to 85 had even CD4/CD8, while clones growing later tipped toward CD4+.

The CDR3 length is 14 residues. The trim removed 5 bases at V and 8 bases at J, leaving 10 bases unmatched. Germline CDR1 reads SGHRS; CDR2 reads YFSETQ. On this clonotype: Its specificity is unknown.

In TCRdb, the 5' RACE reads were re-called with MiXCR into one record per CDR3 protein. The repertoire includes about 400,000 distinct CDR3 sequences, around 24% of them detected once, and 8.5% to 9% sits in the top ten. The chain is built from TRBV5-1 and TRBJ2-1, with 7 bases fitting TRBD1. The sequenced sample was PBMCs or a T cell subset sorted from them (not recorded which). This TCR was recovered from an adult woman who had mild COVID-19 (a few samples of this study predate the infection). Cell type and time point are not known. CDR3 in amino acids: CASRQGQMNDEQFF. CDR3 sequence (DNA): TGCGCCAGCAGACAGGGACAGATGAACGATGAGCAGTTCTTC. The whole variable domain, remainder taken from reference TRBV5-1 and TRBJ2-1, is KAGVTQTPRYLIKTRGQQVTLSCSPISGHRSVSWYQQTPGQGLQFLFEYFSETQRNKGNFPGRFSGRQFSNSRSEMNVSTLELGDSALYLCASRQGQMNDEQFFGPGTRLTVL.